This TCR beta chain derives from a study of T cells in Graves' hyperthyroidism and ophthalmopathy. It was approximately 9.4 ml of fresh peripheral blood that supplied the PBMCs. Researchers took RNA transcripts and amplified the TCR beta CDR3 regions from them. When the TCR CDR3 underwent first-round RT-PCR, the HTBI primer set was used. TCRdb re-derived calls from the multiplex PCR reads in MiXCR, one entry per CDR3 protein. The table has approximately 410,000 distinct CDR3 sequences, roughly an eighth seen once. This CDR3 region has 13 residues. V gave up 7 bases and J gave up 5 bases, with 16 bases separating them. The germline V gene has CDR1 SQVTM and CDR2 ANQGSEA. Points from the study as a whole: Blood samples included most of the expanded thyroid clonotypes exceeding 0.001.

This clonotype occurred many times. Its antigen is as yet unknown. The specimen was blood. This TCR was sampled from a woman younger than 35 with Graves' hyperthyroidism. The rearrangement uses TRBV29-1 and TRBJ2-3; the D gene is possibly TRBD2 (6 bases). The CDR3 DNA reads as TGCAGCGGGACCCCCGGGGGTGGAGATACGCAGTATTTT. Its protein product is CSGTPGGGDTQYF.